This T cell receptor (beta chain) stems from a study of shared clonotypes between healthy human individuals (dated by TCRdb to 2018 to 2020). Regarding the complete study: The cohort included a few men and two women between 18 and 49 years of age. To increase sequencing depth and limit assay-specific biases, different laboratories used diverse techniques to prepare libraries and sequence TCR repertoires. Blood TCR repertoires of five healthy adults were deeply sequenced to estimate repertoire size and the extent of clonotype sharing between individuals. For each donor, CD4 naive and CD4 memory were each run on three plates, CD8 naive on two plates, and CD8 memory on one plate. Each donor's leukapheresis produced roughly between roughly 0.9 and 8.9 billion PBMCs. On the study overall, not on this receptor specifically: Naive subsets generally had larger estimated clonotype richness than memory subsets did. When several donors were compared, the shared fraction of clonotypes was around 5% for naive CD4, around 4% for naive CD8, 2.3% for memory CD4, and less than 0.45% for memory CD8. Based on pairwise subsampling, the degree of clonotype sharing among donors was expected to be affected by sequencing depth. Because the study included only a small number of donors, the genetic and exposure-history diversity represented was limited. Sampling was restricted to blood, and TCR repertoires in tissues likely differ from the TCR repertoires found in blood. Incomplete sequencing was indicated by rarefaction of sorted-subset datasets, despite the large sequencing depth. Clonotypes shared by all four sorted-subset donors showed higher generation probabilities than non-shared clonotypes.

Using the deep immunoSEQ assay, TCR CDR3 regions were amplified from genomic DNA by multiplex PCR. Extracted genomic DNA from each cell subset was spread evenly across all wells of several immunoSEQ 96-well plates, with each plate serving as a replicate. Each replicate PCR for sorted subsets received about 210 ng genomic DNA, equal to roughly 29,000 T cell genomes. The purified libraries were quantified using a Qubit 3.0 fluorometer, sized with a Bioanalyzer 2100, and then quantified again using the KAPA Library Quantification kit. Every immunoSEQ 96-well plate was sequenced on a separate single-read 150-cycle Illumina NextSeq 550 flow cell. From the authors' description of their analysis: The immunoSEQ output contained only junctional sequences without quality scores, so filtering could not match that applied to full-length reads. To assign V/J genes and CDR3, sequences were annotated using PyIR, a Python wrapper for IgBLAST v1.9, with IMGT germline references. Reads were removed for weak V/J assignments (E-value above 1e-6), missing CDR3, stop codons, out-of-frame junctions, or ambiguous translated residues. V3J clonotypes were defined as sequences sharing an identical inferred V gene, J gene, and CDR3 amino acid sequence. The percentage overlap between two repertoires was calculated by dividing the number of shared unique clonotypes by the size of the smaller repertoire. Three approaches were used to assess repertoire richness: RTK rarefaction, the Chao1 estimator, and Recon v2.1 estimates of unobserved clonotypes. Generation probabilities for all TCRbeta clonotypes obtained by the gDNA method from a handful of donors were computed using OLGA. TCRdb took over this immuneACCESS table, retaining in-frame rearrangements with V and J assigned. Such tables are incomplete; in checked studies, under half of the missing clones stem from an unresolved V gene, and the remainder is unexplained. That table supplies the V and J calls and clone size; D and trimming were determined from the DNA. For this sample the table gives millions of clones, of which roughly nine tenths were detected only once. The biggest ten clones account for around 0.14% of the sample.

Donors were healthy HIV-negative adults with no recently reported acute infections or vaccinations. All donors were Caucasian adults living in Nashville, Tennessee, USA. CD4+ T cells were enriched through magnetic negative selection, after which naive cells were positively selected on CD45RA and the remaining negative fraction served as the memory subset. Blood was obtained by leukapheresis, after which PBMCs were separated by Ficoll-Histopaque density gradient centrifugation and cryopreserved in liquid nitrogen vapor phase. Analytical flow cytometry was used to check the purity and quantity of every magnetically sorted T cell population. Each sorted fraction had its genomic DNA isolated and then quantified by UV absorbance on a Nanodrop 2000c. The germline V gene gives CDR1 as SGHRS and CDR2 as YFSETQ. Measured from the cysteine to the phenylalanine, the CDR3 is 15 residues long. Kept here is only the CDR3 DNA, which spans 45 bases and is read in frame from base 1. The junction shows trimming of 4 bases on V and 3 bases on J, and the gene matches do not reach 6 bases of it.

Of note for this clone: Its recognized antigen is unknown. Per-base qualities were not stored, and no clone one base away is much larger.

The specimen sequenced was naive CD4+ T cells sorted from blood. The cell subset or site label on this specimen signifies: CD45RA+ positively selected. Recombination connected TRBV5-1 to TRBJ2-7; TRBD2 lines up with 11 middle nucleotides. This sequence was found in a man between 18 and 29 years old in good health. The nucleotide sequence reads as follows: TGCGCCAGCAGCCCCGATGGACTAGCGGGCTACGAGCAGTACTTC. Translated, this is CASSPDGLAGYEQYF.